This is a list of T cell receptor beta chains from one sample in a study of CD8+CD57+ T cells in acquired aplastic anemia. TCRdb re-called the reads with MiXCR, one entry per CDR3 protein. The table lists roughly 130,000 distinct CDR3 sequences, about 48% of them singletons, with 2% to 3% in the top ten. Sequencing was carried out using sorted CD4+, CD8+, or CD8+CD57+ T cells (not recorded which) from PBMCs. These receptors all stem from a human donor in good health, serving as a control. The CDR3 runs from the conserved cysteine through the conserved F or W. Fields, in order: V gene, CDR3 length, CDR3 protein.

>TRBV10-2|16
CASSRTSGGSQETQYF
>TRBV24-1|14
CATNHPGESYGYTF
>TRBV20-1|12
CSTGQLPIEQYF
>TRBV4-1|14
CASSSDYSTYEQYF
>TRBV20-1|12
CSAPDRAYEQYF
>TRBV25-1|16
CASSEYSTGGLDIQYF
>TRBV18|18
CASSPPNLPVESGNTIYF
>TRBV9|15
CASSVAAGGGLGYTF
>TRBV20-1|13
CSAPVRGSYEQYF
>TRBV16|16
CASSPPPRADYNEQFF
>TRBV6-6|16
CASSYTSAETGNTIYF
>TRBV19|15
CASSIGEQSSYGYTF
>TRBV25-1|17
CAISVSETGGRNTEAFF
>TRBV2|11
CASPDSTEAFF
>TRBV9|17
CASSQMLLAGGPETQYF
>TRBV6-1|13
CASNPGPNSPLHF
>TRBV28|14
CASSPAGVPSGYTF
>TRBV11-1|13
CASSFPGGAPVYF
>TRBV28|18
CASNKHYEGLAYLGELFF
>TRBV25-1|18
CASSGHALTSGGAYEQYF
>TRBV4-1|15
CASSQISSSNQPQHF
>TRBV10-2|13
CASSESGIYEQYF
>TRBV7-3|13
CASRRGGSREAFF
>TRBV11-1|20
CASSLVYTGTGGERPYGYTF
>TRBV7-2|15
CASSRGQGRRETQYF
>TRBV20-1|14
CSAQNQGGTGELFF
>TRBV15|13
CASSGASTDTQYF
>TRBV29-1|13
CSVGKGAGETQYF
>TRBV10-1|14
CASSKDRGGDEQFF
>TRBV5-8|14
CASSLMRYGNTIYF
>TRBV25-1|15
CASSEWDRENSPLHF
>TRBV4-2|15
CASSQGRRVGGELFF
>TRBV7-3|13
CASSYQGIGELFF
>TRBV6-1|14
CASSKDRDTGELFF
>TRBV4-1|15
CASSHWTGDTDTQYF
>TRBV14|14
CASSNGQPQETQYF
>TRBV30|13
CAWSVDRRTEAFF
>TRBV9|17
CASSPKSGTGYAYGYTF
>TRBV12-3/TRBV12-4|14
CANSPGGANYGYTF
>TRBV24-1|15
CATSDGQGARNEQFF
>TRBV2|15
CASSFSGLAGETQYF
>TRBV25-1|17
CASSESPRDRVYNEQFF
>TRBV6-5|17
CASSSGQGQGSNQPQHF
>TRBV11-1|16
CASSPPSSGSSYEQYF
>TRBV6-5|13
CASSYSTGFTQYF
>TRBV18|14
CASSQGQGTYGYTF
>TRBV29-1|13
CSVAPRESYGYTF
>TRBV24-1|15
CATSETSGGQETQYF
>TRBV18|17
CASSPGGTGTVNQPQHF
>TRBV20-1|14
CSAVEGQALNTIYF
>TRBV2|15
CASSTGTGGTYEQYF
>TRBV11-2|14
CASSLVGLNTEAFF
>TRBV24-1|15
CATSDPGLAFHEQFF
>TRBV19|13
CASSIRTGQGYTF